This entry describes one T cell receptor (beta chain). One end of the junction is discordant with germline, which a read error may explain. The entry originates in a study of CD4 and CD8 cells across lung adenocarcinoma regions. This CDR3 contains 17 residues. CDR1 SGHTA and CDR2 FQGTGA come from the germline V gene. MiXCR, run by TCRdb on the PCR reads, gives a single entry per CDR3 protein. The sample consists of approximately 14,000 distinct CDR3 sequences, approximately 40% of them appearing once. The specimen sequenced was CD4+ T cells from the center of a lung tumor. The chain combines TRBV7-3 with TRBJ2-3; the D gene could be TRBD1 or TRBD2 (5 bases each). The sequence came from a male donor with lung adenocarcinoma. The CD4 and CD8 labels of this study may be unreliable. The chain's CDR3 is CASSLYGRGRDPETQYF. The CDR3 DNA reads as TGTGCCAGCAGCTTGTATGGACGGGGACGAGACCCAGAGACGCAGTATTTT.